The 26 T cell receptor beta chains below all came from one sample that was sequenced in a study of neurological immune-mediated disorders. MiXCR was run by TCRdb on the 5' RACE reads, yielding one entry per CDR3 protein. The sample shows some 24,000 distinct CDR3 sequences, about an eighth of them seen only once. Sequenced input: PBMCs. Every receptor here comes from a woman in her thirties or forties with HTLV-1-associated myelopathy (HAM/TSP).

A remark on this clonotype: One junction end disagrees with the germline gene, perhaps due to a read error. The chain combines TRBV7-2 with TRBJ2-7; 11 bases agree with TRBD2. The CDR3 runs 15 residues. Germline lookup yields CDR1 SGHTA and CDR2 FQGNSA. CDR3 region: CISSPSSGGSREQYF. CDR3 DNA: TGTATCAGCAGCCCATCTAGCGGGGGGTCAAGAGAGCAGTACTTC.

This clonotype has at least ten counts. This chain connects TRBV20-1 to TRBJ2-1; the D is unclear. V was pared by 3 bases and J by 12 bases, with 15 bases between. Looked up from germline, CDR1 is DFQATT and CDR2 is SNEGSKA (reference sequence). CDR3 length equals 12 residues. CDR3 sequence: CSASSSPPGQFF. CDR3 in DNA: TGCAGTGCTAGCTCAAGTCCGCCCGGGCAGTTCTTC.

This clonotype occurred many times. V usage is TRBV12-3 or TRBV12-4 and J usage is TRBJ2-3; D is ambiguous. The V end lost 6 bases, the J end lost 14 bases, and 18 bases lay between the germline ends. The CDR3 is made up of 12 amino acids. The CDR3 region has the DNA TGTGCCAGCAGCACCACGGCTAGGGTCTGGTATTTT. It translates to CASSTTARVWYF.

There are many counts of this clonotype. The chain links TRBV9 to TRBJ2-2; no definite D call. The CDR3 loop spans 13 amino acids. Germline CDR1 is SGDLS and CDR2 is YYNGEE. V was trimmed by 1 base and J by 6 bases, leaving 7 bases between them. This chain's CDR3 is CASSVLRAGELFF. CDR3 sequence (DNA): TGTGCCAGCAGCGTACTAAGGGCCGGGGAGCTGTTTTTT.

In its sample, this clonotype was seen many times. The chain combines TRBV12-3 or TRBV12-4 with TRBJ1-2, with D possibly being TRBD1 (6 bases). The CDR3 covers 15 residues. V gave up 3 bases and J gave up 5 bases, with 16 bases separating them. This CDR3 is CASSLWGLQGYGYTF. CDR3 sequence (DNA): TGTGCCAGCAGTTTGTGGGGGCTACAAGGTTATGGCTACACCTTC.

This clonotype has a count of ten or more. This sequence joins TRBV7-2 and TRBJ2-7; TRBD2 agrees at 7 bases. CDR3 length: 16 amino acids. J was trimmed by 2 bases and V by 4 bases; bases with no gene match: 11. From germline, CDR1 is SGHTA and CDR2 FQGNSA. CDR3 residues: CASSSGGLRGTYEQYF. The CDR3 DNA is TGTGCCAGCAGCTCCGGAGGGTTGCGGGGGACCTACGAGCAGTACTTC.

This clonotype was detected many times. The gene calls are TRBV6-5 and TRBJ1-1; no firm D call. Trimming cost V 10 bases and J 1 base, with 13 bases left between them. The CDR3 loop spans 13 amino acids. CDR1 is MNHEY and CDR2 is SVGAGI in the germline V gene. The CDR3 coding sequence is TGTGCCACCTCCGGGCTTACGAACACTGAAGCTTTCTTT. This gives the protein CATSGLTNTEAFF.

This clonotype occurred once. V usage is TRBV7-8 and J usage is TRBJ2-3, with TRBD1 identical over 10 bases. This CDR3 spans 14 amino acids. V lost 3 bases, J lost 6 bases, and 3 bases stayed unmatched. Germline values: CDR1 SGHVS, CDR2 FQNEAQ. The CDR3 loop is CASSLGTGEDTQYF. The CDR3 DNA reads TGTGCCAGCAGCTTGGGGACAGGGGAGGATACGCAGTATTTT.

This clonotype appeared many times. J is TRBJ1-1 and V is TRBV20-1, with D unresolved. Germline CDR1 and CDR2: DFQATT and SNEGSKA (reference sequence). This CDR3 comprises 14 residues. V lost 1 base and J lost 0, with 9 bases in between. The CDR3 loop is CSARAMDLNTEAFF. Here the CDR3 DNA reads TGCAGTGCTAGAGCCATGGACCTGAACACTGAAGCTTTCTTT.

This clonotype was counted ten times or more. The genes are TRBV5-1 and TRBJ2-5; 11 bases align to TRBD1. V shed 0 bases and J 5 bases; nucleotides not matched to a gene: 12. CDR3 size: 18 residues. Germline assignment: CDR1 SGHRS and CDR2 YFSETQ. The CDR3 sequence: CASSLGKGQGAVSETQYF. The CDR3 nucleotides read TGCGCCAGCAGCTTGGGGAAAGGACAGGGGGCTGTTTCGGAGACCCAGTACTTC. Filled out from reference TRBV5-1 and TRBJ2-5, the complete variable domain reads KAGVTQTPRYLIKTRGQQVTLSCSPISGHRSVSWYQQTPGQGLQFLFEYFSETQRNKGNFPGRFSGRQFSNSRSEMNVSTLELGDSALYLCASSLGKGQGAVSETQYFGPGTRLLVL.

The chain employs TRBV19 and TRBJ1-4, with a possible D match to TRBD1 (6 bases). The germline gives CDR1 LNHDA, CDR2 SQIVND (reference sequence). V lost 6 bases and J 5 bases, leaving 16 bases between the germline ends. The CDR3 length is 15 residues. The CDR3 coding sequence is TGTGCCAGTAGCGGAATGACGACAGGAAATGAAAAACTGTTTTTT. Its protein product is CASSGMTTGNEKLFF.

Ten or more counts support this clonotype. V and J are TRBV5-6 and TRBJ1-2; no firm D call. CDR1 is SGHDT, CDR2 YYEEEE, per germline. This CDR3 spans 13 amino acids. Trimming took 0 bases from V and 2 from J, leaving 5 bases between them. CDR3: CASSLDQNYGYTF. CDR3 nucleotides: TGTGCCAGCAGCTTGGACCAGAACTATGGCTACACCTTC. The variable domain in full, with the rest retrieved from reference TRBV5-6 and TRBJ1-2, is DAGVTQSPTHLIKTRGQQVTLRCSPKSGHDTVSWYQQALGQGPQFIFQYYEEEERQRGNFPDRFSGHQFPNYSSELNVNALLLGDSALYLCASSLDQNYGYTFGSGTRLTVV.

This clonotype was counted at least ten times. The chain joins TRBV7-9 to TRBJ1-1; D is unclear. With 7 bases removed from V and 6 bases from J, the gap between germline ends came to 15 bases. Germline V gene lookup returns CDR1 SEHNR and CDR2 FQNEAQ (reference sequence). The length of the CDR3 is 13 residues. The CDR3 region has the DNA TGTGCCAGCACCTCGCGGGGTAGGGCTGAAGCTTTCTTT. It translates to CASTSRGRAEAFF.

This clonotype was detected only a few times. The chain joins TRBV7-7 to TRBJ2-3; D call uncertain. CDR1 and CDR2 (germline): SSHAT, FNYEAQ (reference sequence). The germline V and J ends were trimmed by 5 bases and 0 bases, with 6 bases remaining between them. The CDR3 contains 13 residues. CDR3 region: CASSVASTDTQYF. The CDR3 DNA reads TGTGCCAGCAGCGTGGCTAGCACAGATACGCAGTATTTT.

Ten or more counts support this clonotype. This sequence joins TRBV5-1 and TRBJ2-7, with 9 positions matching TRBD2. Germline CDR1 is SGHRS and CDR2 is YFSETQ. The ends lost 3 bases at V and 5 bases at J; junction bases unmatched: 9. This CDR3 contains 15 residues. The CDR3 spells CASSSRGLAGDEQYF. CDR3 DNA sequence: TGCGCCAGCAGCTCGAGGGGACTAGCAGGAGACGAGCAGTACTTC. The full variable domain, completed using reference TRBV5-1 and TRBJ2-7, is KAGVTQTPRYLIKTRGQQVTLSCSPISGHRSVSWYQQTPGQGLQFLFEYFSETQRNKGNFPGRFSGRQFSNSRSEMNVSTLELGDSALYLCASSSRGLAGDEQYFGPGTRLTVT.

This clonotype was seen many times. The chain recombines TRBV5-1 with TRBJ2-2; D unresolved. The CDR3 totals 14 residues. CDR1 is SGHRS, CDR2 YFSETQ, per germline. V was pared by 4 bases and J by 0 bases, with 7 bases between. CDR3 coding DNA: TGCGCCAGCAGCCTTACCGCGAACACCGGGGAGCTGTTTTTT. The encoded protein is CASSLTANTGELFF.

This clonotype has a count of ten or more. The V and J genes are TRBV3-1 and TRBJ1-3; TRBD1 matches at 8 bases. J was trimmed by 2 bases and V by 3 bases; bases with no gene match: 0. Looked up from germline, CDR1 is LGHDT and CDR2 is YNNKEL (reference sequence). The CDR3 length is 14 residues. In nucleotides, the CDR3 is TGTGCCAGCAGCCAGGGACAGGCTGGAAACACCATATATTTT. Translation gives CASSQGQAGNTIYF.

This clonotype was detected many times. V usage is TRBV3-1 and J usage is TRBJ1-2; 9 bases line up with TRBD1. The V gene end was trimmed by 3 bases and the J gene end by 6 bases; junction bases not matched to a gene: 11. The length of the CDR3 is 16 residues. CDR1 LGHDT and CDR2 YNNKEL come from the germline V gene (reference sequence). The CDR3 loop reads CASSHLRDRVTNGYTF. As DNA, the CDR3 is TGTGCCAGCAGCCACCTCCGGGACAGGGTGACGAATGGCTACACCTTC.

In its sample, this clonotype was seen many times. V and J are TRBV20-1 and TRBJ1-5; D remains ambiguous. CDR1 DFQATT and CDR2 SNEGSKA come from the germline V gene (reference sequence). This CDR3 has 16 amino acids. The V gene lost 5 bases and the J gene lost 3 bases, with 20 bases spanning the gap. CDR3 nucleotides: TGCAGTGCTCCGGATTATAAGAGGAGGGCCAATCAGCCCCAGCATTTT. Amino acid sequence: CSAPDYKRRANQPQHF.

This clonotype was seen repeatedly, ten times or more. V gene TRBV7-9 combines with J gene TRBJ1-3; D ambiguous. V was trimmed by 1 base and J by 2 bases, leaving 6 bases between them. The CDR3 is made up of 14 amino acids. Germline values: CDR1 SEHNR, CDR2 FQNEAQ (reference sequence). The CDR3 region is CASSLGAAGNTIYF. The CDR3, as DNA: TGTGCCAGCAGCTTAGGGGCGGCTGGAAACACCATATATTTT.

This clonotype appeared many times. The CDR3 nucleotides are TGTGCCAGCACTTCCTCCTACGAGCAGTACTTC. Its translation: CASTSSYEQYF. J is TRBJ2-7 and V is TRBV28; D not certain. The CDR3 has 11 residues. Trimming took 7 bases from V and 0 from J, leaving 4 bases between them. Germline CDR1 MDHEN, CDR2 SYDVKM.

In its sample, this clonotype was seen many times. The CDR3 here is CASSLEGVSYNEQFF. CDR3 DNA sequence: TGCGCCAGCAGCTTGGAAGGGGTCTCCTACAATGAGCAGTTCTTC. This chain links TRBV5-1 with TRBJ2-1, with D possibly being TRBD1 (5 bases). Germline CDR1 is SGHRS and CDR2 is YFSETQ. Trimming took 0 bases from V and 0 from J, leaving 7 bases between them. The CDR3 runs 15 residues.

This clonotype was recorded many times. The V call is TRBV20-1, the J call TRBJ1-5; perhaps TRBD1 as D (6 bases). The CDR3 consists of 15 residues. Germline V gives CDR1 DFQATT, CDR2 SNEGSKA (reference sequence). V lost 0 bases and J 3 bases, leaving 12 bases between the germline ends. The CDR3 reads CSARDAYRDNQPQHF. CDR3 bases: TGCAGTGCTAGAGATGCGTACAGGGACAATCAGCCCCAGCATTTT.

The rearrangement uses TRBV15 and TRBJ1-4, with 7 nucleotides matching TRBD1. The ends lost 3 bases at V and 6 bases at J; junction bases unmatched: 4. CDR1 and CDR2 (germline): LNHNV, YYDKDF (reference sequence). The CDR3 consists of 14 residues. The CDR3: CATSREGADEKLFF. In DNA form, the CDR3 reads TGTGCCACCAGCAGGGAGGGGGCTGATGAAAAACTGTTTTTT.

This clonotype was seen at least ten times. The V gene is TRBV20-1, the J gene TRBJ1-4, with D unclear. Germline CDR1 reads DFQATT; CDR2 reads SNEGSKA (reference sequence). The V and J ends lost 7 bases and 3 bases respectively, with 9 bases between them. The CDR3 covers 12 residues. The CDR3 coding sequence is TGCAGTGTAGACTTTCCTAATGAAAAACTGTTTTTT. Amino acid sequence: CSVDFPNEKLFF.

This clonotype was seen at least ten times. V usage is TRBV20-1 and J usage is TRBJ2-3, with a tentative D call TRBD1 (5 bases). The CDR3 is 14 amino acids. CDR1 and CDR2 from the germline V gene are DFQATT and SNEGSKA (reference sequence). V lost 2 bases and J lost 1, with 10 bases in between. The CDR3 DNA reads TGCAGTGCTAGACGCACAGGCGGCACAGATACGCAGTATTTT. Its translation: CSARRTGGTDTQYF.